This TCR beta chain was obtained from a study of blood T cell repertoires in COVID-19 (dated by TCRdb to the early 2020s). With respect to the entire study: Samples from collaborators originated in the United States, Italy and Spain and spanned both the acute and convalescent phases of COVID-19. The repertoires were released in a freely available public database intended as a resource for research on the immune response to SARS-CoV-2. The samples were drawn from the first 160 participants of the ongoing ImmuneRACE study and from about 1,200 subjects provided by 6 global collaborators. A de-identified subject ID, COVID-19 status, age in years and sex were almost always included in the sample metadata. Subjects who had been exposed to COVID-19, were actively infected with it, or had recovered from it provided the deeply sampled blood TCRbeta repertoires that made up the dataset. Where available, HLA class I and class II types were taken from metadata supplied by the sample provider and were not determined by assay-based typing. The material from the prospective study consisted of cDNA or gDNA derived from T cells, B-cell-depleted T cells, or PBMCs.

Whole blood was collected in K2EDTA tubes by collaborating institutions according to the institutions' own protocols. For TCRbeta analysis, collaborator samples were shipped as frozen whole blood, as isolated PBMCs, or as DNA extracted from either sample type. The research as a whole found: The quantity of clinical and demographic metadata differed by source and by participant and was supplied without curation.

The germline V gene (reference sequence) gives CDR1 as SGHKS and CDR2 as YYEKEE. V was cut back by 3 bases and J by 1 base, leaving a gap of 10 bases between them. Reading from cysteine to phenylalanine, the CDR3 counts 14 amino acids. The only DNA kept is the CDR3, 42 bases in frame from the first base. This clone was observed a few times. Its antigen target is currently unknown. Base-call qualities are not available, and no considerably larger clone is one nucleotide away. TCRbeta CDR3 regions were amplified from genomic DNA by means of the immunoSEQ Assay, a bias-controlled multiplex PCR. The authors processed their data as follows. Nucleated cell counts per sample were estimated from amplification of reference gene primers within the assay. To quantify the absolute abundance of each unique TCRbeta CDR3 rearrangement, sequence reads were collapsed and filtered. Productive Simpson clonality was computed per sample as the square root of Simpson's diversity index over productive rearrangements. TCRdb re-hosts the immuneACCESS table, in-frame sequences only. Its copies lack some clones; in the studies checked, an unresolved V gene accounts for under half of them, and the cause for the rest is not known. V and J calls and clone size follow that table, whereas D and trimming were derived from the DNA. The sample has 210,000 or so clones on record, roughly 87% of them singletons. The ten largest clones capture 1.5% to 2% of the sample.

The chain was built from TRBV5-5 and TRBJ1-1, with the D gene uncertain. The specimen sequenced was peripheral blood. The origin of this receptor is a middle-aged man with active or convalescent COVID-19. For the CDR3, the sequence is CASSWAPANTEAFF. The DNA sequence is TGTGCCAGCAGCTGGGCCCCAGCGAACACTGAAGCTTTCTTT.